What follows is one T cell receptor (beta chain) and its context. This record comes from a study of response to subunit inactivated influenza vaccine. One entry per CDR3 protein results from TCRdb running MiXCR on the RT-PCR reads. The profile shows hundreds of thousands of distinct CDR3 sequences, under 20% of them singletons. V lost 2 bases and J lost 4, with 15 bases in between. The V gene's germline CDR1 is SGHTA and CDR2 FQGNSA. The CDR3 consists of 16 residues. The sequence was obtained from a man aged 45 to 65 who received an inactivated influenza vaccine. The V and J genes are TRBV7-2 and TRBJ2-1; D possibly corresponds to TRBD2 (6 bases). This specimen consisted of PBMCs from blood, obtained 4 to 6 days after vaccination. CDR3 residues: CASSLMAGIDYNEQFF. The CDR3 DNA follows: TGTGCCAGCAGCTTAATGGCGGGAATCGATTACAATGAGCAGTTCTTC.